The table lists the clone carrying this TCR beta chain with a few counts. Germline loops: CDR1 MNHEY, CDR2 SMNVEV (reference sequence). Trimming shortened V by 8 bases and J by 10 bases, and 12 bases separated the two germline ends. The CDR3 spans 12 residues. The assay was immunoSEQ multiplex PCR, and TCRdb's table has in-frame clones only and misses some. Among some 240,000 clones listed, around 90% were seen once. This sample was taken from a study of blood T cell repertoires in COVID-19. This chain uses TRBV27 with TRBJ1-6; D ambiguous. This receptor was identified in a man aged 55 to 70 who had recovered from COVID-19. What was sequenced was peripheral blood. CDR3 amino acids: CASLTGKSPLHF. The CDR3 nucleotides are TGTGCCAGCCTTACCGGGAAATCACCCCTCCACTTT.